This T cell receptor beta chain stems from a study of identical twins' blood T cells. TCR cDNA libraries were made from RNA using a previously described, modified protocol. TCRdb called the 5' RACE reads again in MiXCR, with one record for every CDR3 protein. The sample lists 350,000 to 450,000 distinct CDR3 sequences; over 25% were seen once. Three pairs of healthy female monozygous twins were the donors. All three twin pairs grew up together with likely shared infections and vaccines. A few counts support this clonotype. The CDR3 sequence is 15 residues long. V was cut by 2 bases and J by 4 bases, with 14 bases left in between. Germline V CDR1 and CDR2: MNHEY, SVGAGI.

Sequencing was performed on PBMCs. The clonotype comes from a woman aged 18 to 55 in good health. The chain uses TRBV6-5 and TRBJ1-1; possible D gene TRBD1, 5 bases. The CDR3 nucleotides are TGTGCCAGCAGTTACCAATACAGGTCTACCACTGAAGCTTTCTTT. Translated: CASSYQYRSTTEAFF.